This paragraph covers one TCR beta chain sequence. Its antigen is unknown. No qualities accompany the bases; no much larger clone lies one base away. The CDR3 has 12 amino acids, counting the end cysteine and phenylalanine. Of the read, only the CDR3 DNA is kept; its 36 bases are in frame from base 1. V is clipped by 6 bases and J by 5 bases, and the sequence between their germline boundaries is 10 bases long. Looking up the germline V gene yields CDR1 MRHNA and CDR2 SNTAGT. This sample is part of a study of radiotherapy plus CTLA-4 blockade in lung cancer (dated by TCRdb to 2017 to 2018). Study-wide context: Among enrolled patients, roughly 20% had an objective response and roughly 31% reached disease control. What the work shows at the level of the full study, not this receptor alone: Increased serum interferon-beta after radiation, together with early dynamic changes in blood T cell clones, were reported to be the strongest predictors of response. After treatment with radiotherapy and ipilimumab, TCR clones that originated in tumors expanded in peripheral blood.

The study tested focal radiation therapy combined with CTLA-4 blockade (ipilimumab) in patients with chemo-refractory metastatic non-small-cell lung cancer. Library prep was done by the immunoSEQ multiplex PCR assay. The source is immuneACCESS, and TCRdb retained only in-frame sequences with V and J called. Part of the clones is not carried over; for the studies checked, unresolved V genes explain less than half of this, and the remainder is unexplained. The sample has around 78,000 clones on record, under 80% of them singletons. Of the sample, approximately 4% falls within the top ten clones. The chain links TRBV6-4 with TRBJ1-2, with the D segment identity uncertain. Sequencing was performed on peripheral blood, taken from a patient treated with radiotherapy plus ipilimumab. The receptor was isolated from a human donor with non-small cell lung cancer who had a partial response to radiotherapy plus ipilimumab. Some clones in this sample may be carry-over from other donors' samples. This receptor carries the CDR3 CASSLNGYGYTF. The DNA sequence follows: TGTGCCAGCAGCTTGAACGGGTATGGCTACACCTTC.